Below are 28 T cell receptor beta chains sequenced from a single sample in a study of T cell responses to AZD1222 COVID-19 vaccine. Sequenced by immunoSEQ multiplex PCR; TCRdb stores in-frame clones only, minus some. The table shows about 160,000 clones, with 85% to 90% occurring only once. The sample in question was peripheral blood, obtained on day 0 of AZD1222 vaccination. The receptors stem from an adult in good health.

The chain couples TRBV4-3 to TRBJ1-2; D remains ambiguous. The V gene lost 0 bases and the J gene lost 1 base, with 6 bases spanning the gap. Germline CDR1 LGHNA, CDR2 YSLEER. This CDR3 spans 14 amino acids. CDR3 loop: CASSQELGNYGYTF. The CDR3 bases are TGCGCCAGCAGCCAAGAGCTGGGTAACTATGGCTACACCTTC.

The V and J genes are TRBV5-1 and TRBJ2-2; D might be TRBD1 (5 bases). The germline V gene encodes CDR1 SGHRS and CDR2 YFSETQ. The CDR3 has 15 residues. Trimming pared 4 bases from V and 4 bases from J, leaving 14 bases between. The chain's CDR3 is CASSGAPSRTGELFF. The CDR3 coding sequence is TGCGCCAGCAGCGGGGCCCCCAGTCGCACCGGGGAGCTGTTTTTT. The complete variable domain, with remaining parts taken from reference TRBV5-1 and TRBJ2-2, reads KAGVTQTPRYLIKTRGQQVTLSCSPISGHRSVSWYQQTPGQGLQFLFEYFSETQRNKGNFPGRFSGRQFSNSRSEMNVSTLELGDSALYLCASSGAPSRTGELFFGEGSRLTVL.

Note on this clone: Additional DNA sequences in this sample encode the identical CDR3. The chain couples TRBV28 to TRBJ2-7, with 7 bases fitting TRBD1. The CDR3 consists of 13 residues. The V segment lost 6 bases and the J segment 2 bases; nucleotides outside the gene matches: 4. The germline CDR1 and CDR2 sequences are MDHEN and SYDVKM. The CDR3 is CASRPGQTYEQYF. The CDR3 region has the DNA TGTGCCAGCAGACCGGGACAGACCTACGAGCAGTACTTC.

The CDR3, as DNA: TGCAGCGTTGGATGGGGGACCGCGACCTACAATGAGCAGTTCTTC. Translation: CSVGWGTATYNEQFF. The chain combines TRBV29-1 with TRBJ2-1; D may correspond to TRBD1 or TRBD2 (5 bases each). The V end lost 4 bases, the J end lost 2 bases, and 15 bases lay between the germline ends. The V gene's germline CDR1 is SQVTM and CDR2 ANQGSEA. This CDR3 region has 15 residues.

The rearrangement joins TRBV6-5 to TRBJ2-2, with 7 bases lining up with TRBD2. The junction had 8 bases not matched to a gene; V was cut back by 7 bases and J by 3 bases. There are 15 residues in the CDR3. CDR1 and CDR2 (germline): MNHEY, SVGAGI. DNA of the CDR3: TGTGCCAGCATCCGACTAGCTGGAGACACCGGGGAGCTGTTTTTT. Translated: CASIRLAGDTGELFF.

This chain links TRBV5-1 with TRBJ2-1; 7 bases align to TRBD2. The CDR3 runs to 14 residues. Germline-derived CDR1 and CDR2 are SGHRS and YFSETQ. V lost 6 bases, J lost 4 bases, and 7 bases stayed unmatched. The CDR3 sequence is CASNPSGVYNEQFF. The DNA of the CDR3 is TGCGCCAGCAATCCTAGCGGAGTTTACAATGAGCAGTTCTTC.

A single count supports this clone. V is TRBV28 and J is TRBJ1-1, with a possible D match to TRBD1 (5 bases). Trimming cost V 5 bases and J 5 bases, with 15 bases left between them. The CDR3 loop spans 14 amino acids. Per the germline V gene, CDR1 is MDHEN and CDR2 is SYDVKM. The CDR3 sequence is CASSLAGGRTEAFF. In DNA, the CDR3 is TGTGCCAGCAGTCTAGCCGGGGGGAGGACTGAAGCTTTCTTT.

CDR3 bases: TGTGCCAGCAGCAAAGCCCGGACGCCCCTGAACACTGAAGCTTTCTTT. Protein: CASSKARTPLNTEAFF. The V call is TRBV21-1, the J call TRBJ1-1. TRBV21-1 is termed a pseudogene. The CDR3 contains 16 residues.

This chain uses TRBV5-4 with TRBJ2-7, with a tentative D call TRBD1 (7 bases). In germline, CDR1 is SGHNT, CDR2 YYREEE (reference sequence). V lost 1 base and J lost 0, with 14 bases in between. CDR3 size: 16 residues. As DNA, the CDR3 is TGTGCCAGCAGCTTGAGGGGGGACAGAAGCTCCTACGAGCAGTACTTC. It encodes CASSLRGDRSSYEQYF.

The chain recombines TRBV7-2 with TRBJ2-1, with 9 positions matching TRBD1. The CDR3 runs 19 residues. Germline-derived CDR1 and CDR2 are SGHTA and FQGNSA. J lost 3 bases, V lost 1 base, and 13 bases had no gene match. The CDR3 reads CASSLEVPNRGPIYNEQFF. The DNA of the CDR3 is TGTGCCAGCAGCTTAGAGGTCCCCAACAGGGGGCCTATCTACAATGAGCAGTTCTTC.

The chain couples TRBV28 to TRBJ1-6; 11 nucleotides match TRBD1. The CDR3 spans 18 residues. V was pared by 2 bases and J by 8 bases, with 11 bases of the junction left unmatched. Germline-derived CDR1 and CDR2 are MDHEN and SYDVKM. DNA of the CDR3: TGTGCCAGCAGTTTACTAGGGACAGGGGGTGGCCCCGATTCACCCCTCCACTTT. Translation gives CASSLLGTGGGPDSPLHF.

The chain joins TRBV2 to TRBJ2-5; maybe TRBD2 (6 bases). The germline V gene encodes CDR1 SNHLY and CDR2 FYNNEI. Trimming pared 10 bases from V and 2 bases from J, leaving 8 bases between. There are 11 residues in the CDR3. CDR3 in amino acids: CATGRQETQYF. CDR3 sequence (DNA): TGTGCCACAGGGAGGCAAGAGACCCAGTACTTC.

The chain combines TRBV30 with TRBJ1-4; possibly TRBD1 for D (6 bases). Trimming cost V 3 bases and J 0 bases, with 11 bases left between them. The germline gives CDR1 GTSNPN, CDR2 SVGIG (reference sequence). This CDR3 contains 15 residues. In DNA, the CDR3 is TGTGCCTGGAGCCTAGGGGGTTCAACTAATGAAAAACTGTTTTTT. Amino acids: CAWSLGGSTNEKLFF.

This rearrangement joins TRBV29-1 to TRBJ1-1; D gene ambiguous. CDR3 length equals 13 residues. Germline-derived CDR1 and CDR2 are SQVTM and ANQGSEA. V was clipped by 5 bases and J by 1 base, with 11 bases between them. The chain's CDR3 is CSVSENENTEAFF. Here the CDR3 DNA reads TGCAGCGTTAGTGAGAATGAGAACACTGAAGCTTTCTTT. The whole variable domain, filled in from reference TRBV29-1 and TRBJ1-1, reads SAVISQKPSRDICQRGTSLTIQCQVDSQVTMMFWYRQQPGQSLTLIATANQGSEATYESGFVIDKFPISRPNLTFSTLTVSNMSPEDSSIYLCSVSENENTEAFFGQGTRLTVV.

The rearrangement uses TRBV6-5 and TRBJ1-2; D gene uncertain. The CDR3 is 14 residues long. V dropped 7 bases and J dropped 2 bases, with 14 bases sitting between them. The germline V gene encodes CDR1 MNHEY and CDR2 SVGAGI. CDR3 DNA: TGTGCCAGCACCGACCCCAGCAGAAACTATGGCTACACCTTC. This encodes CASTDPSRNYGYTF.

J is TRBJ1-3 and V is TRBV30; no definite D call. Trimming removed 5 bases at V and 0 bases at J, with 8 bases between. Germline lookup yields CDR1 GTSNPN and CDR2 SVGIG (reference sequence). The CDR3 spans 13 residues. CDR3 protein: CAWGRVSGNTIYF. As DNA, the CDR3 is TGTGCCTGGGGGAGAGTCTCTGGAAACACCATATATTTT.

The rearrangement links TRBV5-4 to TRBJ1-2; TRBD1 aligns across 9 bases. This CDR3 has 17 amino acids. Germline V CDR1 and CDR2: SGHNT, YYREEE (reference sequence). V shed 0 bases, J shed 0 bases, and the junction held 6 bases outside the gene matches. The CDR3 region has the DNA TGTGCCAGCAGCTTGGGGACAGGGGCTACTACTAACTATGGCTACACCTTC. It codes for CASSLGTGATTNYGYTF.

The gene calls are TRBV14 and TRBJ2-1; the D gene is possibly TRBD2 (5 bases). This CDR3 is 15 amino acids long. Trimming removed 4 bases at V and 5 bases at J, with 15 bases between. Germline values: CDR1 SGHDN, CDR2 FVKESK. The CDR3 DNA follows: TGTGCCAGCAGCCCTACGCGGGTAGCTAACAATGAGCAGTTCTTC. Encoded protein: CASSPTRVANNEQFF.

This chain joins TRBV4-3 and TRBJ2-2; 11 nucleotides align to TRBD2. The V and J ends lost 0 bases and 0 bases, in that order; junction bases with no gene match: 12. The CDR3 consists of 21 residues. Per germline, CDR1 LGHNA and CDR2 YSLEER. DNA of the CDR3: TGCGCCAGCAGCCAAGAAATACTAGCGGGAGATAGTGGGGCGAACACCGGGGAGCTGTTTTTT. Translation gives CASSQEILAGDSGANTGELFF.

This chain joins TRBV2 and TRBJ1-5; D is uncertain. The CDR3 runs 14 residues. Germline assignment: CDR1 SNHLY and CDR2 FYNNEI. V lost 6 bases, J lost 1 base, and 10 bases lay in between. The CDR3 DNA reads as TGTGCCAGCAGACCGGGATACAGCAATCAGCCCCAGCATTTT. As protein: CASRPGYSNQPQHF.

The genes are TRBV18 and TRBJ1-1, with 7 bases lining up with TRBD1. J lost 5 bases, V lost 3 bases, and 6 bases had no gene match. In germline, CDR1 is KGHSH, CDR2 LQKENI. The CDR3 consists of 14 residues. The CDR3 nucleotides read TGTGCCAGCTCACCTACAGGGGTGGGTACTGAAGCTTTCTTT. Translation gives CASSPTGVGTEAFF. Full variable domain (rest looked up from reference TRBV18 and TRBJ1-1): NAGVMQNPRHLVRRRGQEARLRCSPMKGHSHVYWYRQLPEEGLKFMVYLQKENIIDESGMPKERFSAEFPKEGPSILRIQQVVRGDSAAYFCASSPTGVGTEAFFGQGTRLTVV.

CDR3 loop: CASSLDGSYEQYF. The DNA for the CDR3 is TGTGCCAGCAGCCTCGACGGCTCCTACGAGCAGTACTTC. The chain has TRBV7-9 and TRBJ2-7; unclear D gene. Trimming cost V 5 bases and J 0 bases, with 8 bases left between them. CDR1 is SEHNR and CDR2 is FQNEAQ in the germline V gene (reference sequence). The CDR3 extends over 13 amino acids. The whole variable domain, filled in from reference TRBV7-9 and TRBJ2-7, reads DTGVSQNPRHKITKRGQNVTFRCDPISEHNRLYWYRQTLGQGPEFLTYFQNEAQLEKSRLLSDRFSAERPKGSFSTLEIQRTEQGDSAMYLCASSLDGSYEQYFGPGTRLTVT.

This rearrangement joins TRBV15 to TRBJ2-5; D possibly corresponds to TRBD1 (6 bases). The CDR3 covers 14 residues. The V gene's germline CDR1 is LNHNV and CDR2 YYDKDF (reference sequence). V was shortened by 2 bases and J by 5 bases, with 12 bases between the two germline ends. The CDR3 reads CATSRLQGSETQYF. The DNA of the CDR3 is TGTGCCACCAGCAGACTGCAGGGGTCGGAGACCCAGTACTTC. The full variable domain, with the rest looked up from reference TRBV15 and TRBJ2-5, is DAMVIQNPRYQVTQFGKPVTLSCSQTLNHNVMYWYQQKSSQAPKLLFHYYDKDFNNEADTPDNFQSRRPNTSFCFLDIRSPGLGDTAMYLCATSRLQGSETQYFGPGTRLLVL.

The chain combines TRBV28 with TRBJ1-5; 8 bases match TRBD1. CDR1 is MDHEN, CDR2 SYDVKM, per germline. The CDR3 runs to 15 residues. Germline trimming cut 5 bases from V and 7 bases from J; bases unmatched to any gene: 10. CDR3 sequence (DNA): TGTGCCAGCAGTCCGTCCAGGACAGGGTCGCAGCCCCAGCATTTT. Translated, it gives CASSPSRTGSQPQHF.

The chain uses TRBV2 and TRBJ2-2; unclear D gene. Germline CDR1 and CDR2: SNHLY and FYNNEI. The CDR3 extends over 14 amino acids. V lost 4 bases, J lost 6 bases, and 12 bases lay in between. Here the CDR3 reads CASSGSGSAGELFF. DNA of the CDR3: TGTGCCAGCAGTGGATCAGGTTCTGCCGGGGAGCTGTTTTTT.

This sequence joins TRBV19 and TRBJ2-1; 7 nucleotides align to TRBD1. Germline CDR1 LNHDA, CDR2 SQIVND (reference sequence). The CDR3 covers 15 residues. V trimming: 10 bases; J trimming: 3 bases; junction bases outside the gene matches: 12. The CDR3 here is CATLAPGQRYNEQFF. CDR3 in DNA: TGTGCCACCCTAGCTCCGGGACAGCGCTACAATGAGCAGTTCTTC.

The gene calls are TRBV6-1 and TRBJ1-5, with D possibly TRBD1 on 5 matching bases. CDR1 is MNHNS, CDR2 SASEGT, per germline. Trimming removed 3 bases from V and 2 bases from J, with 11 bases in between. The CDR3 has 15 residues. CDR3 DNA sequence: TGTGCCAGCAGTGAGACGGGCAGGGGCAATCAGCCCCAGCATTTT. Its protein product is CASSETGRGNQPQHF.

The chain uses TRBV4-2 and TRBJ1-2; a possible D gene is TRBD1 (6 bases). Trimming took 0 bases from V and 13 from J, leaving 15 bases between them. CDR3 size: 13 residues. The germline V gene has CDR1 LGHNA and CDR2 YNFKEQ. The CDR3: CASSQDGALQGTF. The DNA of the CDR3 is TGTGCCAGCAGCCAAGACGGGGCCCTACAGGGCACCTTC.